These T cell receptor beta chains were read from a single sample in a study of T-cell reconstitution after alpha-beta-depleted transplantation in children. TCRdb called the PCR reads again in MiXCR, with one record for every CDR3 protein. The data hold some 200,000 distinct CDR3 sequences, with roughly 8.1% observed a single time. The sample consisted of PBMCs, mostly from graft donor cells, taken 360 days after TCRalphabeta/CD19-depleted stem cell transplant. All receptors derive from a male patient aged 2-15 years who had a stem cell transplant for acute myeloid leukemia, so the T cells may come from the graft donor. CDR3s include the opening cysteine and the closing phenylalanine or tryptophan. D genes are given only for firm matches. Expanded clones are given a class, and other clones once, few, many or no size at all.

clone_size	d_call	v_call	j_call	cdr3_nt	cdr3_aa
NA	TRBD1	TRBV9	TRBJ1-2	TGTGCCAGCAGCGTCGGACAGGGAGCTTATGGCTACACCTTC	CASSVGQGAYGYTF
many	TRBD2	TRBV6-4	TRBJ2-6	TGTGCCAGCAGCGACCTAACTAGCGGGATGTTCAGCTCTGGGGCCAACGTCCTGACTTTC	CASSDLTSGMFSSGANVLTF
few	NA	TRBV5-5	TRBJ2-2	TGTGCCAGCAGCTTGGTCGTTTCCGGGGAGCTGTTTTTT	CASSLVVSGELFF
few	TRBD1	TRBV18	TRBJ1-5	TGTGCCAGCTCACCGGGACAGGGATGGAATCAGCCCCAGCATTTT	CASSPGQGWNQPQHF
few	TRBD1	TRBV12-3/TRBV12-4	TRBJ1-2	TGTGCCAGCAGCCAGACAGGGTATGGCTACACCTTC	CASSQTGYGYTF
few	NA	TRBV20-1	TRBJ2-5	TGCAGTGTAGGGAGACTCCAAGAGACCCAGTACTTC	CSVGRLQETQYF
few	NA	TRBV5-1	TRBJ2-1	TGCGCCAGCAGCTACTCACAGGGAGAGCAGTTGTTC	CASSYSQGEQLF
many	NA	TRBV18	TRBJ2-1	TGTGCCAGCTCACCAGCAGGGATCCATGAGCAGTTCTTC	CASSPAGIHEQFF
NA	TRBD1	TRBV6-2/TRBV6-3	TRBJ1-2	TGTGCCAGCAGTCCGCCCGGGACAGGGTATGGCTACACCTTC	CASSPPGTGYGYTF
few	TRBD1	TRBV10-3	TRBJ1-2	TGTGCCATCAGGACCGGGACAGGGGATAATGGCTACACCTTC	CAIRTGTGDNGYTF
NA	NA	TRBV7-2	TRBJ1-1	TGTGCCAGCAGAAGGGTCCAGGACACTGAAGCTTTCTTT	CASRRVQDTEAFF
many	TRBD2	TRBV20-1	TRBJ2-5	TGCAGTGCTCTTCCCTTGGTTAGCGGGACACAAGAGACCCAGTACTTC	CSALPLVSGTQETQYF
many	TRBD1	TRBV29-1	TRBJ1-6	TGCAGCGTTAGGACAGGGATCGGACCCTACTCACCCCTCCACTTT	CSVRTGIGPYSPLHF
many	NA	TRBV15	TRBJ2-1	TGTGCCACCAGCAGAGATCGGCGTGGGAGTACGGGTGAGCAGTTCTTC	CATSRDRRGSTGEQFF
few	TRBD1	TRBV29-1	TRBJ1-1	TGCAGCGTTGAGCAGGGGGCTGAAGCTTTCTTT	CSVEQGAEAFF
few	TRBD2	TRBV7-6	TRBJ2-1	TGTGCCAGCAGGGCTATAGCGGGAGCTGGCAATGAGCAGTTCTTC	CASRAIAGAGNEQFF
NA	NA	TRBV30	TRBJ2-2	TGTGCCTGGAGTGTCGGGTCCGGGGAGCTGTTTTTT	CAWSVGSGELFF
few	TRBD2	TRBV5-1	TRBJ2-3	TGCGCCAGCAGCTTAAGGACTAGCGGGGGGTCAGATACGCAGTATTTT	CASSLRTSGGSDTQYF
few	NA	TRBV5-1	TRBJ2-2	TGCGCCAGCAGCTTGGCCCGGATCGCGAACACCGGGGAGCTGTTTTTT	CASSLARIANTGELFF
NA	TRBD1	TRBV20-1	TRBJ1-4	TGCAGTGCTCAGACGGGACAGGGTTTGAAAAAACTGTTTTTT	CSAQTGQGLKKLFF
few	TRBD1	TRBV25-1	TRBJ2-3	TGTGCCAGCAGCCCACTGACAGGGCTTAGCACAGATACGCAGTATTTT	CASSPLTGLSTDTQYF
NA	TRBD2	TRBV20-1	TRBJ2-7	TGCAGTGCTAGTGCACCAGCGGGAGTCTACGAGCAGTACTTC	CSASAPAGVYEQYF
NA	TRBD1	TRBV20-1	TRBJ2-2	TGCAGTGCTTCCAGGACAGGGCACACCGGGGAGCTGTTTTTT	CSASRTGHTGELFF
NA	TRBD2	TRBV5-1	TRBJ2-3	TGCGCCAGCAGCTTTGGTTTTGGACTAGCGATGGGAGATACGCAGTATTTT	CASSFGFGLAMGDTQYF
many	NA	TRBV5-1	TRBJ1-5	TGCGCCAGCAGCTTAAGTGTAGCAGGGTTGGGCCAGCCCCAGCATTTT	CASSLSVAGLGQPQHF
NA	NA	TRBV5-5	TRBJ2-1	TGTGCCAGCAGCCCCCTAGCGCTCTCCTACAATGAGCAGTTCTTC	CASSPLALSYNEQFF
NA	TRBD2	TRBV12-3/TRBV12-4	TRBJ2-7	TGTGCCAGCAGTTTACCCAATCCGCCTAGCGGGAGCTCCTACGAGCAGTACTTC	CASSLPNPPSGSSYEQYF
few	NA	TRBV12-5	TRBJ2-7	TGTGCTAGTGGTGGGGACTTAAACGAGCAGTACTTC	CASGGDLNEQYF
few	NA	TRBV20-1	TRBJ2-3	TGCAGTGCTAGGATGGATTCTGGCACAGATACGCAGTATTTT	CSARMDSGTDTQYF
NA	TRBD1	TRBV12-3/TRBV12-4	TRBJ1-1	TGTGCCAGCAGGGGACAGGACCTGAACACTGAAGCTTTCTTT	CASRGQDLNTEAFF
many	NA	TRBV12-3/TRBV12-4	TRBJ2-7	TGTGCCAGCAGTTTTATTGGCCGGAGCTCCTACGAGCAGTACTTC	CASSFIGRSSYEQYF
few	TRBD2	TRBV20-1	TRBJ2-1	TGCAGTGCGCGGACTAGCGGGGACCCACAGTTCTTC	CSARTSGDPQFF
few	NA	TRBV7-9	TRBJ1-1	TGTGCCAGCAGTCCCAGGGTGGGGATGAACACTGAAGCTTTCTTT	CASSPRVGMNTEAFF
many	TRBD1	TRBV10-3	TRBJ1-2	TGTGCCATCACAAGGACAGGGTTATATGGCTACACCTTC	CAITRTGLYGYTF
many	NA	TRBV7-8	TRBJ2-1	TGTGCCAGCAGCTTATCACACTCAAGCTCCTACAATGAGCAGTTCTTC	CASSLSHSSSYNEQFF
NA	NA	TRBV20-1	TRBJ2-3	TGCAGTGCTAGTCCGGCATCTGATACGCAGTATTTT	CSASPASDTQYF
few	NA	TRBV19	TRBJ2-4	TGTGCCAGTAGTATTTTAAGGCAGGGATTAGCCAAAAACATTCAGTACTTC	CASSILRQGLAKNIQYF
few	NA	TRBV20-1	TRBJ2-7	TGCAGTGCTCAGGACGGACCTTCCTACGAGCAGTACTTC	CSAQDGPSYEQYF
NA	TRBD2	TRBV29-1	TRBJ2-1	TGCAGCTCCCCTAGCGGGTCCTACAATGAGCAGTTCTTC	CSSPSGSYNEQFF
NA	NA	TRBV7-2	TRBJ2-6	TGTGCCAGCAGCTTCCAGAGCTCTGGGGCCAACGTCCTGACTTTC	CASSFQSSGANVLTF
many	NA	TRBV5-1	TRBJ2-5	TGCGCCAGCAGTTCGGATCCAGGGGGGGAGACCCAGTACTTC	CASSSDPGGETQYF
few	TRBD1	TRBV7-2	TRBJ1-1	TGTGCCAGCAGCCATACAGGGGCGCTGGTTTCAGGCACTGAAGCTTTCTTT	CASSHTGALVSGTEAFF
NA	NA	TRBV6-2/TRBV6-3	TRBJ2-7	TGTGCCAGCACCAACGCCCTTTCCGGCGAGCAGTACTTC	CASTNALSGEQYF
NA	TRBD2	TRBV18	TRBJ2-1	TGTGCCAGCTCACCGATTAGCGGGACCTACAATGAGCAGTTCTTC	CASSPISGTYNEQFF
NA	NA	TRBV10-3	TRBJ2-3	TGTGCCATCATGCGGTCCCTCACAGATACGCAGTATTTT	CAIMRSLTDTQYF
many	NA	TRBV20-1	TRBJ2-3	TGCAGTGCTAGAGATTCAGGCGGGGCACAGAGAACGCAGTATTTT	CSARDSGGAQRTQYF
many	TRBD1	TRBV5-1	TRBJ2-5	TGCGCCAGCAGCAGATATGGACAGGAACTCCAAGAGACCCAGTACTTC	CASSRYGQELQETQYF
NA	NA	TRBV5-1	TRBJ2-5	TGCGCCAGCACGGATTCTCAAGAGACCCAGTACTTC	CASTDSQETQYF
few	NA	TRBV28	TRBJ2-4	TGTGCCAGCAACCATTTCCAGGGATTCATTCAGTACTTC	CASNHFQGFIQYF
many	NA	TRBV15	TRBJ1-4	TGTGCCACCAGCAGAGCCAGGGGCGAAAGTAATGAAAAACTGTTTTTT	CATSRARGESNEKLFF
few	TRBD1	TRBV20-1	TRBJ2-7	TGCAGTGCCCTAGGGGCGACAGGGGATGAGCAGTACTTC	CSALGATGDEQYF
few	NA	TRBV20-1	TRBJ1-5	TGCAGTGCTTCTCGGGGACCGTTCCCACCCCAGCATTTT	CSASRGPFPPQHF
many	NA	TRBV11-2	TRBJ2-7	TGTGCCAGCATCCCGGGGGACAGACCCTACGAGCAGTACTTC	CASIPGDRPYEQYF